Below are 32 T cell receptor beta chains sequenced from a single sample in a study of CD8 T cells in Susac syndrome. A quantity of about 0.5 to 1 ug RNA underwent reverse transcription using random hexamers. TCRdb processed the immunoSEQ multiplex PCR reads anew with MiXCR; each CDR3 protein has one entry. The table shows about 190,000 distinct CDR3 sequences, with approximately 95% occurring only once. Sequenced material: CD8+ T cells from PBMCs. These receptors came from a human donor with Susac syndrome.

The gene calls are TRBV3-1 and TRBJ2-5, with 14 bases lining up with TRBD2. Germline CDR1 is LGHDT and CDR2 is YNNKEL (reference sequence). V dropped 3 bases and J dropped 3; count of bases not matched to a gene: 6. This CDR3 spans 17 amino acids. The CDR3 loop is CASSHPPGLAGEETQYF. The DNA for the CDR3 is TGTGCCAGCAGCCATCCACCGGGACTAGCGGGAGAAGAGACCCAGTACTTC.

This clonotype is a singleton in its sample. The rearrangement links TRBV7-2 to TRBJ2-1, with no clear D. This CDR3 has 15 amino acids. The germline V gene has CDR1 SGHTA and CDR2 FQGNSA. Trimming took 3 bases from V and 8 from J, leaving 17 bases between them. CDR3 residues: CASSLPPGPVDEQFF. The CDR3 DNA reads TGTGCCAGCAGCTTGCCCCCCGGGCCCGTGGATGAGCAGTTCTTC.

This chain links TRBV28 with TRBJ2-7; 7 bases are shared with TRBD1. Germline assignment: CDR1 MDHEN and CDR2 SYDVKM. V was clipped by 6 bases and J by 4 bases; unmatched bases: 6. The CDR3 is made up of 13 amino acids. The CDR3 is CASRTTGFYEQYF. Written as DNA, the CDR3 is TGTGCCAGCAGAACGACAGGGTTTTACGAGCAGTACTTC.

This chain joins TRBV30 and TRBJ2-1; 7 bases map to TRBD2. This CDR3 comprises 14 residues. Germline V lookup: CDR1 GTSNPN, CDR2 SVGIG (reference sequence). Germline trimming cut 3 bases from V and 8 bases from J; bases unmatched to any gene: 10. In DNA, the CDR3 is TGTGCCTGGAGCCTCGGGGGGTTCGACTATGAGCAGTTCTTC. Its protein is CAWSLGGFDYEQFF.

This clonotype has only one observation. The chain carries TRBV20-1 and TRBJ1-5; a weak D match, TRBD1 (5 bases). This CDR3 is 14 amino acids long. V was pared by 5 bases and J by 6 bases, with 17 bases between. Germline loops: CDR1 DFQATT, CDR2 SNEGSKA (reference sequence). The CDR3 DNA sequence: TGCAGTGCTCCCGACATCGGGGGGGGTCAGCCCCAGCATTTT. Protein product: CSAPDIGGGQPQHF.

The chain links TRBV11-3 to TRBJ2-1; a weak D match, TRBD1 (6 bases). CDR1 and CDR2 (germline): SGHNT, YENEEA. The CDR3 covers 16 residues. V was pared by 2 bases and J by 1 base, with 12 bases between. CDR3 region: CASSLNEGVSYNEQFF. CDR3 nucleotides: TGTGCCAGCAGCTTAAATGAGGGGGTGTCCTACAATGAGCAGTTCTTC.

This clonotype was detected only once. The chain couples TRBV10-2 to TRBJ1-6; 11 bases are a match to TRBD1. J was trimmed by 9 bases and V by 6 bases; bases with no gene match: 10. The CDR3 contains 16 residues. CDR1 is WSHSY and CDR2 is SAAADI in the germline V gene. The CDR3 reads CASSPGTGGSSSPLHF. The CDR3 DNA is TGCGCCAGCAGCCCCGGGACAGGGGGTTCTAGTTCACCCCTCCACTTT.

The chain couples TRBV9 to TRBJ2-1, with TRBD1 identical over 8 bases. The ends lost 3 bases at V and 5 bases at J; junction bases unmatched: 10. Germline V gene data show CDR1 as SGDLS and CDR2 as YYNGEE. This CDR3 contains 16 residues. The CDR3 DNA sequence: TGTGCCAGCAGCGGGGCCGGGACAGGAAATAACAATGAGCAGTTCTTC. Translated, it gives CASSGAGTGNNNEQFF.

The CDR3 protein is CASSKKTGATEAFF. The CDR3 DNA is TGTGCCAGCAGTAAAAAAACAGGGGCAACTGAAGCTTTCTTT. V gene TRBV6-5 combines with J gene TRBJ1-1, with 7 bases that match TRBD1. Germline loops: CDR1 MNHEY, CDR2 SVGAGI. V trimming: 5 bases; J trimming: 5 bases; junction bases outside the gene matches: 8. The CDR3 runs to 14 residues.

CDR3 protein: CASGRLAGGPETQYF. CDR3 nucleotides: TGTGCCAGCGGCCGACTAGCGGGGGGCCCAGAGACCCAGTACTTC. The rearrangement joins TRBV7-2 to TRBJ2-5, with TRBD2 matching 13 bases. Per germline, CDR1 SGHTA and CDR2 FQGNSA. CDR3 length equals 15 residues. The J segment lost 4 bases and the V segment lost 8 bases, leaving 7 bases of the junction unmatched. The variable domain in full, with the rest retrieved from reference TRBV7-2 and TRBJ2-5, is GAGVSQSPSNKVTEKGKDVELRCDPISGHTALYWYRQSLGQGLEFLIYFQGNSAPDKSGLPSDRFSAERTGGSVSTLTIQRTQQEDSAVYLCASGRLAGGPETQYFGPGTRLLVL.

This chain joins TRBV5-6 and TRBJ2-1, with a weak D call TRBD2 (6 bases). Germline CDR1 and CDR2: SGHDT and YYEEEE. Trimming shortened V by 3 bases and J by 4 bases, and 11 bases separated the two germline ends. This CDR3 has 14 residues. The CDR3 bases are TGTGCCAGCAGCTCGGGAGCTGAGTACAATGAGCAGTTCTTC. It is translated as CASSSGAEYNEQFF.

The V gene is TRBV11-2, the J gene TRBJ1-5; D uncertain. Germline V CDR1 and CDR2: SGHAT, FQNNGV. This CDR3 spans 14 amino acids. V was pared by 6 bases and J by 3 bases, with 12 bases between. The CDR3 region is CASSEDQINQPQHF. The CDR3 DNA follows: TGTGCCAGCAGTGAGGACCAGATCAATCAGCCCCAGCATTTT.

The chain combines TRBV4-1 with TRBJ1-1; D might be TRBD1 (5 bases). The CDR3 runs 15 residues. Trimming stripped 5 bases from V and 3 bases from J, with 16 bases between. From germline, CDR1 is MGHRA and CDR2 YSYEKL. CDR3 in amino acids: CASSSFWGGDTEAFF. The CDR3, as DNA: TGCGCCAGCAGCTCCTTCTGGGGGGGGGACACTGAAGCTTTCTTT.

Notes on this clonotype: The junction departs from the called germline gene at one end, perhaps through a read error. The rearrangement links TRBV7-9 to TRBJ2-1; TRBD1 agrees at 8 bases. Germline CDR1 is SEHNR and CDR2 is FQNEAQ (reference sequence). The CDR3 sequence is 12 residues long. In nucleotides, the CDR3 is TGTGCCAGCAGCAGCGGACAGGGAATTTGGCTCTTC. Translation gives CASSSGQGIWLF.

The chain employs TRBV9 and TRBJ2-7; maybe TRBD2 (5 bases). V gave up 0 bases and J gave up 1 base, with 8 bases separating them. The CDR3 length is 14 residues. Germline V lookup: CDR1 SGDLS, CDR2 YYNGEE. The CDR3 sequence is CASSVDEGSYEQYF. The CDR3, as DNA: TGTGCCAGCAGCGTAGATGAGGGTTCCTACGAGCAGTACTTC.

The V and J genes are TRBV30 and TRBJ1-5; D unclear. The CDR3 is made up of 13 amino acids. V lost 0 bases to trimming and J lost 0 bases, with 3 bases between them. CDR1 and CDR2 (germline): GTSNPN, SVGIG (reference sequence). The CDR3, as DNA: TGTGCCTGGAGTGTAAATAGCAATCAGCCCCAGCATTTT. This codes for CAWSVNSNQPQHF.

This clonotype appeared a single time. V usage is TRBV20-1 and J usage is TRBJ2-1; D possibly corresponds to TRBD2 (6 bases). Germline CDR1 DFQATT, CDR2 SNEGSKA (reference sequence). V lost 4 bases, J lost 0 bases, and 13 bases lay in between. The CDR3 contains 15 residues. CDR3 loop: CSANSGKVSYNEQFF. In DNA, the CDR3 is TGCAGTGCTAATAGCGGAAAGGTCTCCTACAATGAGCAGTTCTTC.

The V and J genes are TRBV29-1 and TRBJ2-3, with 12 bases aligning to TRBD1. Germline assignment: CDR1 SQVTM and CDR2 ANQGSEA. This CDR3 is built from 16 residues. Germline trimming cut 4 bases from V and 2 bases from J; bases unmatched to any gene: 7. The DNA of the CDR3 is TGCAGCGTTGTGGGGGACAGGGGGCTCACCACAGATACGCAGTATTTT. Translated, it gives CSVVGDRGLTTDTQYF.

This rearrangement joins TRBV20-1 to TRBJ1-1, with a possible D match to TRBD1 (5 bases). Germline CDR1 is DFQATT and CDR2 is SNEGSKA (reference sequence). Trimming pared 0 bases from V and 2 bases from J, leaving 13 bases between. The CDR3 extends over 15 amino acids. Written as DNA, the CDR3 is TGCAGTGCTAGAGATGGGGGATACTCCAACACTGAAGCTTTCTTT. This encodes CSARDGGYSNTEAFF.

The CDR3 DNA reads TGCGCCAGCAGGGTTTCAGCGCTACAAGAGACCCAGTACTTC. Its translation: CASRVSALQETQYF. The gene calls are TRBV5-1 and TRBJ2-5; no definite D call. V lost 5 bases and J lost 2, with 13 bases in between. The CDR3 covers 14 residues. Germline V gene sequence: CDR1 SGHRS, CDR2 YFSETQ.

J is TRBJ2-5 and V is TRBV7-9; TRBD2 matches 10 bases. CDR1 is SEHNR and CDR2 is FQNEAQ in the germline V gene (reference sequence). Trimming took 1 base from V and 6 from J; bases not matched to a gene: 5. This CDR3 region has 15 residues. DNA of the CDR3: TGTGCCAGCAGCTTAGTGGCTAGCGGGAGTCAGACCCAGTACTTC. Its translation is CASSLVASGSQTQYF.

The rearrangement uses TRBV9 and TRBJ2-1; perhaps TRBD2 as D (6 bases). V was clipped by 2 bases and J by 7 bases, with 13 bases between them. This CDR3 has 14 amino acids. CDR1 SGDLS and CDR2 YYNGEE come from the germline V gene. CDR3: CASSVELEGNEQFF. The CDR3 region has the DNA TGTGCCAGCAGCGTTGAATTGGAGGGAAATGAGCAGTTCTTC.

The gene calls are TRBV2 and TRBJ2-1; weak D call: TRBD1 (6 bases). This CDR3 region has 10 residues. Trimming shortened V by 7 bases and J by 11 bases, and 9 bases separated the two germline ends. Germline CDR1 and CDR2: SNHLY and FYNNEI. CDR3 region: CASTGTKQFF. CDR3 DNA: TGTGCCAGCACCGGGACAAAGCAGTTCTTC.

The chain recombines TRBV19 with TRBJ2-1; no definite D call. CDR1 and CDR2 from the germline V gene are LNHDA and SQIVND (reference sequence). V was shortened by 9 bases and J by 4 bases, with 19 bases between the two germline ends. The CDR3 totals 15 residues. The CDR3 sequence is CASGLISSRYNEQFF. The CDR3 nucleotides read TGTGCCAGCGGATTAATTTCAAGTAGATACAATGAGCAGTTCTTC.

V is TRBV13 and J is TRBJ2-5; 9 bases are shared with TRBD2. From germline, CDR1 is PRHDT and CDR2 FYEKMQ (reference sequence). With V trimmed by 4 bases and J by 2 bases, 2 bases remained unmatched. The CDR3 sequence is 14 residues long. CDR3 sequence reads: CASSSGLAQETQYF. The CDR3 DNA follows: TGTGCCAGCAGCTCCGGACTAGCGCAAGAGACCCAGTACTTC.

The chain couples TRBV5-1 to TRBJ2-2; 14 bases are shared with TRBD2. The length of the CDR3 is 16 residues. V gave up 4 bases and J gave up 6 bases; unmatched junction bases: 5. Per the germline V gene, CDR1 is SGHRS and CDR2 is YFSETQ. CDR3 region: CASSLGTSGRAGELFF. CDR3 coding DNA: TGCGCCAGCAGCCTTGGGACTAGCGGGAGAGCCGGGGAGCTGTTTTTT.

J is TRBJ2-2 and V is TRBV29-1, with TRBD2 matching 8 bases. J lost 5 bases, V lost 5 bases, and 1 base had no gene match. Germline values: CDR1 SQVTM, CDR2 ANQGSEA. The CDR3 runs 12 residues. CDR3 sequence: CSVPSGTGELFF. The DNA of the CDR3 is TGCAGCGTTCCTAGCGGGACCGGGGAGCTGTTTTTT.

A single count supports this clonotype. The chain carries TRBV27 and TRBJ2-5; D is possibly TRBD1 (5 bases). Germline values: CDR1 MNHEY, CDR2 SMNVEV (reference sequence). V was cut by 4 bases and J by 2 bases, with 14 bases left in between. This CDR3 is built from 15 residues. The CDR3 DNA follows: TGTGCCAGCAGTTCCCAGGGTGGCCGGCAAGAGACCCAGTACTTC. It encodes CASSSQGGRQETQYF.

This chain links TRBV28 with TRBJ2-3, with D possibly matching TRBD2 (5 bases). Trimming shortened V by 6 bases and J by 2 bases, and 9 bases separated the two germline ends. Germline loops: CDR1 MDHEN, CDR2 SYDVKM. The CDR3 is made up of 13 amino acids. The CDR3 coding sequence is TGTGCCAGCAGCGAGCGGTACACAGATACGCAGTATTTT. It encodes CASSERYTDTQYF.

V usage is TRBV19 and J usage is TRBJ2-2, with D possibly being TRBD1 (6 bases). Deletions cut 2 bases from V and 5 bases from J, with 9 bases between. The germline CDR1 and CDR2 sequences are LNHDA and SQIVND (reference sequence). CDR3 length: 14 residues. CDR3 DNA: TGTGCCAGTAGTATACGACAGGTTACCGGGGAGCTGTTTTTT. Residues: CASSIRQVTGELFF.

The chain couples TRBV4-1 to TRBJ1-1; TRBD1 aligns across 9 bases. V lost 1 base and J lost 8; bases outside the gene matches: 2. CDR1 is MGHRA, CDR2 YSYEKL, per germline. The CDR3 contains 13 residues. The CDR3 is CASSQGTGEEAFF. Written as DNA, the CDR3 is TGCGCCAGCAGCCAAGGGACAGGGGAAGAAGCTTTCTTT.

The genes are TRBV13 and TRBJ2-7; D is unclear. Trimming removed 3 bases at V and 3 bases at J, with 18 bases between. CDR1 and CDR2 (germline): PRHDT, FYEKMQ (reference sequence). The length of the CDR3 is 16 residues. DNA for the CDR3: TGTGCCAGCAGCTTTGACCCCGGTGCACGTCACTACGAGCAGTACTTC. Its translation is CASSFDPGARHYEQYF.